Following are 3 T cell receptor beta chains from one sample sequenced in a study of blood T cell repertoires in COVID-19. Repertoires were generated with immunoSEQ multiplex PCR, while TCRdb's copy carries only in-frame clones and drops some. The data contain about 71,000 clones, about four fifths of them singletons. The sample was peripheral blood. The receptors stem from an elderly woman with acute or convalescent COVID-19.

V is TRBV29-1 and J is TRBJ2-7; 8 bases line up with TRBD1. Trimming removed 5 bases from V and 1 base from J; junction bases left unmatched: 7. Germline V gene data show CDR1 as SQVTM and CDR2 as ANQGSEA. The CDR3 totals 14 residues. Here the CDR3 reads CSVQDREWSYEQYF. DNA of the CDR3: TGCAGCGTTCAGGACAGGGAATGGTCCTACGAGCAGTACTTC.

The V call is TRBV6-2 or TRBV6-3, the J call TRBJ2-2; 7 nucleotides align to TRBD2. This CDR3 has 18 residues. The germline V gene encodes CDR1 MNHEY and CDR2 SVGEGT. V trimming: 1 base; J trimming: 4 bases; junction bases outside the gene matches: 12. The CDR3 region has the DNA TGTGCCAGCAGTTACTGGACTAGTGCCCCTCTCCCCACCGGGGAGCTGTTTTTT. It is translated as CASSYWTSAPLPTGELFF.

The count of this clone is one. The rearrangement uses TRBV15 and TRBJ2-5, with TRBD1 matching 7 bases. This CDR3 is 13 amino acids long. CDR1 LNHNV and CDR2 YYDKDF come from the germline V gene (reference sequence). The trim removed 8 bases at V and 3 bases at J, leaving 6 bases unmatched. In nucleotides, the CDR3 is TGTGCCACCGCCCGAGGGACAGAAGAGACCCAGTACTTC. It is translated as CATARGTEETQYF.